This T cell receptor beta chain derives from a study of PD-1 blockade in classical Hodgkin lymphoma. The overall study: It was nivolumab at 3 mg/kg, given intravenously every 2 weeks, that patients received. Study findings and constraints: Whoever responded completely had baseline diversity much like that seen in newly diagnosed patients.

This clone was observed a single time. Its target is not known. Germline CDR1 reads SGHNT; CDR2 reads YYREEE (reference sequence). V lost 4 bases to trimming and J lost 1 base, with 5 bases between them. The CDR3 has 13 amino acids. Time point here: cycle 4 day 1 (C4D1), after six to seven weeks of nivolumab. Every one of the patients relapsed after autologous stem cell transplantation (brentuximab vedotin exposure was variable). Produced via immunoSEQ multiplex PCR; TCRdb's table is partial and in-frame only. The sample lists roughly 100,000 clones; approximately 89% were seen once. The sequence came from a human donor with classical Hodgkin lymphoma. The specimen was peripheral blood mononuclear cells (PBMCs), collected before the fourth cycle of nivolumab. The chain carries TRBV5-4 and TRBJ2-2; D gene uncertain. CDR3: CASSPQNTGELFF. CDR3 nucleotides: TGTGCCAGCAGCCCTCAGAACACCGGGGAGCTGTTTTTT.